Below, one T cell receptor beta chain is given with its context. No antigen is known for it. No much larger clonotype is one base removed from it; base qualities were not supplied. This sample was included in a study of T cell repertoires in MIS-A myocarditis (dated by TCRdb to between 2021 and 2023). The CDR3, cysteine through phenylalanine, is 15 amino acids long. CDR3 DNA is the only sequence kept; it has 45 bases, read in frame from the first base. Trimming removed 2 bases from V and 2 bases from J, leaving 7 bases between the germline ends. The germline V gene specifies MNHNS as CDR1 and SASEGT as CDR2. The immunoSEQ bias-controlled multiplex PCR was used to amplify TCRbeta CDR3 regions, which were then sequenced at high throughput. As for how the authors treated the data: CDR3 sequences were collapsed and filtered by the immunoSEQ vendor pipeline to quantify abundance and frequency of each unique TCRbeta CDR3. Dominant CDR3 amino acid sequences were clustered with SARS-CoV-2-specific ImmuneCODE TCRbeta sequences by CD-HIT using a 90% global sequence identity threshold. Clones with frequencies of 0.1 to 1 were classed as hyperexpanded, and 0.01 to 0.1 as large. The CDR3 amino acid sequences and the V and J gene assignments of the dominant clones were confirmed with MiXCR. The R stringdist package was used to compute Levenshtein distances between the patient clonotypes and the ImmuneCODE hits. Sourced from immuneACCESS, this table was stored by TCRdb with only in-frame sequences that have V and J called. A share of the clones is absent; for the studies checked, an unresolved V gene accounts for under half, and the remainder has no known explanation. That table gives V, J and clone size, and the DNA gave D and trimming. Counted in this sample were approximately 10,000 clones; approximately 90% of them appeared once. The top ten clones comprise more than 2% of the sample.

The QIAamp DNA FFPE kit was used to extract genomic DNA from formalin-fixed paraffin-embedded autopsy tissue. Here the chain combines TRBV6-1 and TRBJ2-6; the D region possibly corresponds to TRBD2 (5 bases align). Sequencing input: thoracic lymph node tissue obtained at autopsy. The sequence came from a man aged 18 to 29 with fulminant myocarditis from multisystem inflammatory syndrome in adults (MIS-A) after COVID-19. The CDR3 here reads CASSENGAGANVLTF. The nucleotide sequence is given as TGTGCCAGCAGTGAAAACGGGGCTGGGGCCAACGTCCTGACTTTC.